A single sample is the source of the 6 T cell receptor beta chains below, sequenced in a study of blood T cell repertoires in COVID-19. TCRdb keeps only in-frame clones here, not all; method: immunoSEQ multiplex PCR. The data contain approximately 89,000 clones, roughly four fifths of them singletons. Sequenced material: peripheral blood. The source is a human donor in a cohort sampled during active COVID-19.

The chain joins TRBV10-1 to TRBJ1-5, with D perhaps matching TRBD1 (6 bases). V lost 2 bases to trimming and J lost 4 bases, with 18 bases between them. This CDR3 is 17 amino acids long. The germline CDR1 and CDR2 sequences are WNHNN and SYGVQD (reference sequence). The CDR3 sequence: CASSEVHRDLRNQPQHF. The DNA for the CDR3 is TGCGCCAGCAGTGAGGTACACAGGGACCTAAGGAATCAGCCCCAGCATTTT.

The V gene is TRBV28, the J gene TRBJ2-7, with 8 bases that match TRBD1. V dropped 8 bases and J dropped 4; count of bases not matched to a gene: 10. This CDR3 comprises 14 residues. Germline V gene lookup returns CDR1 MDHEN and CDR2 SYDVKM. CDR3: CASRGFTGGYEQYF. As DNA, the CDR3 is TGTGCCAGCCGGGGGTTCACAGGGGGTTACGAGCAGTACTTC. The full variable domain, in which reference TRBV28 and TRBJ2-7 provide the parts outside the CDR3, is DVKVTQSSRYLVKRTGEKVFLECVQDMDHENMFWYRQDPGLGLRLIYFSYDVKMKEKGDIPEGYSVSREKKERFSLILESASTNQTSMYLCASRGFTGGYEQYFGPGTRLTVT.

This rearrangement joins TRBV7-3 to TRBJ2-5, with TRBD1 identical over 9 bases. This CDR3 comprises 13 residues. Looked up from germline, CDR1 is SGHTA and CDR2 is FQGTGA. V trimming: 6 bases; J trimming: 6 bases; junction bases outside the gene matches: 5. CDR3 DNA sequence: TGTGCCAGCAGTTGGGACAGGGAAAAGACCCAGTACTTC. This gives the protein CASSWDREKTQYF.

This chain's CDR3 is CASDVGGRGTEAFF. The CDR3 bases are TGTGCCAGCGACGTCGGGGGGCGCGGCACTGAAGCTTTCTTT. V and J are TRBV2 and TRBJ1-1; D is possibly TRBD1 (6 bases). This CDR3 contains 14 residues. Germline CDR1 and CDR2: SNHLY and FYNNEI. V was pared by 8 bases and J by 4 bases, with 17 bases between.

V usage is TRBV24-1 and J usage is TRBJ2-1; 9 bases map to TRBD1. Germline CDR1 is KGHDR and CDR2 is SFDVKD. V dropped 9 bases and J dropped 5; count of bases not matched to a gene: 10. The CDR3 is made up of 15 amino acids. CDR3 in amino acids: CATANPGQGHNEQFF. The CDR3 nucleotides are TGTGCCACCGCAAACCCGGGACAGGGACACAATGAGCAGTTCTTC.

This clone was seen just once. The V gene is TRBV5-1, the J gene TRBJ1-2; 8 bases fit TRBD1. There are 13 residues in the CDR3. CDR1 SGHRS and CDR2 YFSETQ come from the germline V gene. V was pared by 4 bases and J by 7 bases, with 6 bases of the junction left unmatched. CDR3 bases: TGCGCCAGCAGCGCGACAGGGGAGAGTGGCTACACCTTC. It translates to CASSATGESGYTF.